The 17 T cell receptor beta chains listed next were all sequenced from one sample in a study of T-cell memory formation after mild COVID-19 (dated by TCRdb to 2020 to 2023). The library was made by 5' RACE. Sequencing relied on an Illumina NovaSeq 6000. The public reads were quality trimmed at Q25 with fastp and then assembled into clones with MiXCR by TCRdb, keeping productive beta chains. CDR3 protein duplicates are merged, each entry listing the most common genes and DNA. The sample includes 350,000 to 450,000 distinct CDR3 sequences, with roughly 14% observed a single time. The top ten hold roughly 22% of the sample. The sample was PBMCs or a T cell subset sorted from them (not recorded which). These receptors were obtained from a man between 18 and 29 years old who had mild COVID-19 (a few samples of this study predate the infection). The sample titles of this study are shuffled in the database, so cell type and time point are left out; the donor was told from shared clones.

This clonotype was observed a handful of times. V and J are TRBV2 and TRBJ2-5; D gene ambiguous. CDR1 is SNHLY and CDR2 is FYNNEI in the germline V gene. The CDR3 contains 14 residues. Trimming shortened V by 7 bases and J by 3 bases, and 15 bases separated the two germline ends. CDR3 in DNA: TGTGCCAGCACCGCCAGGTGGACCGAAGAGACCCAGTACTTC. The encoded protein is CASTARWTEETQYF. The variable domain in full, with the rest retrieved from reference TRBV2 and TRBJ2-5, is EPEVTQTPSHQVTQMGQEVILRCVPISNHLYFYWYRQILGQKVEFLVSFYNNEISEKSEIFDDQFSVERPDGSNFTLKIRSTKLEDSAMYFCASTARWTEETQYFGPGTRLLVL.

This clonotype was detected a few times. The chain links TRBV12-3 or TRBV12-4 to TRBJ2-7; 10 bases match TRBD1. Trimming at V came to 6 bases and at J to 0 bases, leaving 14 bases not matched to a gene. The CDR3 covers 18 residues. CDR3 nucleotides: TGTGCCAGCAGACCCTCAGGGGGACAGGGGAAGGGCTCCTACGAGCAGTACTTC. Encoded protein: CASRPSGGQGKGSYEQYF.

V gene TRBV5-5 combines with J gene TRBJ2-7; D call uncertain. The CDR3 sequence is 15 residues long. V shed 2 bases and J shed 4 bases, with 16 bases lying between them. CDR1 and CDR2 from the germline V gene are SGHKS and YYEKEE (reference sequence). The CDR3 sequence is CASSFPGRAFYEQYF. DNA of the CDR3: TGTGCCAGCAGCTTCCCGGGCCGGGCCTTTTACGAGCAGTACTTC. Variable domain in full (rest from reference TRBV5-5 and TRBJ2-7): DAGVTQSPTHLIKTRGQQVTLRCSPISGHKSVSWYQQVLGQGPQFIFQYYEKEERGRGNFPDRFSARQFPNYSSELNVNALLLGDSALYLCASSFPGRAFYEQYFGPGTRLTVT.

V is TRBV4-3 and J is TRBJ1-1; D not certain. The CDR3 covers 15 residues. CDR1 and CDR2 from the germline V gene are LGHNA and YSLEER. V was pared by 1 base and J by 2 bases, with 11 bases between. CDR3: CASSQGRGLNTEAFF. In DNA form, the CDR3 reads TGCGCCAGCAGCCAAGGAAGAGGGCTAAACACTGAAGCTTTCTTT.

The CDR3 nucleotides are TGCAGCGCACGACCACGGACAGGTTCTACCGGGGAGCTGTTTTTT. Translated: CSARPRTGSTGELFF. This chain links TRBV29-1 with TRBJ2-2; the match to TRBD1 covers 7 bases. This CDR3 has 15 amino acids. Germline assignment: CDR1 SQVTM and CDR2 ANQGSEA. The trim removed 7 bases at V and 5 bases at J, leaving 13 bases unmatched.

This clonotype was found a few times. V gene TRBV7-9 combines with J gene TRBJ1-1, with TRBD1 as a possible D gene (6 bases). The CDR3 contains 14 residues. From germline, CDR1 is SEHNR and CDR2 FQNEAQ (reference sequence). V lost 5 bases to trimming and J lost 3 bases, with 13 bases between them. DNA of the CDR3: TGTGCCAGCAGCAACGGGGGGCAGTACACTGAAGCTTTCTTT. Protein sequence: CASSNGGQYTEAFF.

CDR3 amino acids: CASSHGLDSNQPQHF. As DNA, the CDR3 is TGCGCCAGCAGCCACGGGCTGGATAGCAATCAGCCCCAGCATTTT. The gene calls are TRBV5-1 and TRBJ1-5; D gene uncertain. This CDR3 contains 15 residues. CDR1 is SGHRS and CDR2 is YFSETQ in the germline V gene. Trimming shortened V by 4 bases and J by 0 bases, and 11 bases separated the two germline ends.

This clonotype came up many times. The V call is TRBV5-5, the J call TRBJ2-2; TRBD2 matches 7 bases. This CDR3 has 14 amino acids. Germline CDR1 reads SGHKS; CDR2 reads YYEKEE (reference sequence). Trimming took 4 bases from V and 1 from J; bases not matched to a gene: 1. The CDR3 protein is CASSPSGNTGELFF. In nucleotides, the CDR3 is TGTGCCAGCAGCCCTAGCGGGAACACCGGGGAGCTGTTTTTT.

This clonotype was found a few times. The chain combines TRBV5-1 with TRBJ2-3; 9 bases line up with TRBD2. Trimming took 4 bases from V and 2 from J; bases not matched to a gene: 11. The germline V gene encodes CDR1 SGHRS and CDR2 YFSETQ. This CDR3 has 17 amino acids. The CDR3: CASSLRSGGSATDTQYF. The CDR3 bases are TGCGCCAGCAGCCTACGGAGCGGGGGGTCCGCCACAGATACGCAGTATTTT.

In this sample, this clonotype turned up a few times. The V gene is TRBV28, the J gene TRBJ2-5; the D gene is possibly TRBD2 (5 bases). The V and J ends lost 6 bases and 2 bases respectively, with 10 bases between them. The CDR3 is 13 residues long. CDR1 MDHEN and CDR2 SYDVKM come from the germline V gene. The CDR3 spells CASSKSGQETQYF. As DNA, the CDR3 is TGTGCCAGCAGCAAATCGGGGCAAGAGACCCAGTACTTC.

This clonotype was detected a few times. The chain links TRBV6-5 to TRBJ1-2; 7 bases are a match to TRBD1. V trimming: 8 bases; J trimming: 4 bases; junction bases outside the gene matches: 13. Germline V gene data show CDR1 as MNHEY and CDR2 as SVGAGI. The CDR3 runs to 15 residues. CDR3 DNA: TGTGCCAGCCAAACGACAGGGCTTGCCCGCTATGGCTACACCTTC. This codes for CASQTTGLARYGYTF.

The J gene is TRBJ2-1, the V gene TRBV24-1; D uncertain. V was cut by 9 bases and J by 9 bases, with 11 bases left in between. The CDR3 spans 11 residues. The germline V gene has CDR1 KGHDR and CDR2 SFDVKD. CDR3 sequence reads: CATGDGVEQFF. DNA for the CDR3: TGTGCCACCGGGGATGGGGTTGAGCAGTTCTTC.

V usage is TRBV5-1 and J usage is TRBJ2-1; D unclear. Germline-derived CDR1 and CDR2 are SGHRS and YFSETQ. The CDR3 runs to 14 residues. The germline V and J ends were trimmed by 4 bases and 0 bases, with 8 bases remaining between them. In DNA form, the CDR3 reads TGCGCCAGCAGCCCGGAGCCCTCCTACAATGAGCAGTTCTTC. Protein sequence: CASSPEPSYNEQFF.

This clonotype turned up a few times. V gene TRBV7-2 combines with J gene TRBJ1-1, with a tentative D call TRBD1 (6 bases). Germline V gene lookup returns CDR1 SGHTA and CDR2 FQGNSA. The ends were cut back, 3 bases at V and 5 bases at J, with 10 bases in the middle. CDR3 size: 13 residues. The chain's CDR3 is CASSFAGATEAFF. The CDR3, as DNA: TGTGCCAGCAGCTTCGCAGGGGCTACTGAAGCTTTCTTT. The whole variable domain, remainder taken from reference TRBV7-2 and TRBJ1-1, is GAGVSQSPSNKVTEKGKDVELRCDPISGHTALYWYRQSLGQGLEFLIYFQGNSAPDKSGLPSDRFSAERTGGSVSTLTIQRTQQEDSAVYLCASSFAGATEAFFGQGTRLTVV.

This clonotype was seen at least ten times. The rearrangement joins TRBV4-1 to TRBJ1-5, with a tentative D call TRBD1 (5 bases). The CDR3 consists of 19 residues. The V gene's germline CDR1 is MGHRA and CDR2 YSYEKL. V was clipped by 0 bases and J by 0 bases, with 18 bases between them. CDR3 coding DNA: TGCGCCAGCAGCCAAGATACCCCGGGCAGGGTGGATAGCAATCAGCCCCAGCATTTT. Translation: CASSQDTPGRVDSNQPQHF.

This clonotype was counted many times. The chain carries TRBV6-4 and TRBJ2-1; the match to TRBD2 covers 8 bases. The trim removed 6 bases at V and 8 bases at J, leaving 15 bases unmatched. Germline CDR1 reads MRHNA; CDR2 reads SNTAGT. CDR3 length: 16 residues. The CDR3 DNA is TGTGCCAGCAGACGGGGGGGTAGCGGCAAAGACGATGAGCAGTTCTTC. Translating gives CASRRGGSGKDDEQFF.

This clonotype appeared a few times. The chain is built from TRBV5-1 and TRBJ1-2; no definite D call. The germline CDR1 and CDR2 sequences are SGHRS and YFSETQ. The CDR3 has 14 residues. V lost 4 bases, J lost 2 bases, and 12 bases lay in between. The CDR3 loop reads CASSTDGSNYGYTF. Written as DNA, the CDR3 is TGCGCCAGCAGCACGGACGGAAGCAACTATGGCTACACCTTC.